One and the same sample provided the 10 T cell receptor beta chains below, sequenced in a study of CD8+ T cells in alopecia areata. Extraction and reverse transcription of RNA yielded cDNA as the sequencing template. Measured with immunoSEQ multiplex PCR; TCRdb has only the in-frame clones, and not every one. The sample carries about 120,000 clones, approximately 48% recorded once. This sample comprised CD8+ T cells sorted from blood, obtained at week 0. Receptors originate from a human donor with alopecia areata.

The chain recombines TRBV27 with TRBJ1-6; 9 bases align to TRBD1. Germline V lookup: CDR1 MNHEY, CDR2 SMNVEV (reference sequence). The CDR3 loop spans 15 amino acids. The J segment lost 6 bases and the V segment lost 3 bases, leaving 3 bases of the junction unmatched. CDR3 bases: TGTGCCAGCAGTTTGGGGACAGGGACTAATTCACCCCTCCACTTT. Its translation: CASSLGTGTNSPLHF.

This sequence joins TRBV27 and TRBJ2-1, with TRBD2 as a possible D gene (6 bases). The CDR3 has 14 residues. Germline CDR1 reads MNHEY; CDR2 reads SMNVEV (reference sequence). Trimming left V 4 bases short and J 2 bases short, with 9 bases between. CDR3 DNA: TGTGCCAGCAGTTCCGGCGGGGCCTACAATGAGCAGTTCTTC. Residues: CASSSGGAYNEQFF.

V and J are TRBV10-3 and TRBJ2-1; 9 bases line up with TRBD2. CDR1 ENHRY and CDR2 SYGVKD come from the germline V gene. The CDR3 is made up of 14 amino acids. With V trimmed by 6 bases and J by 5 bases, 5 bases remained unmatched. CDR3 sequence reads: CAISSSGANNEQFF. DNA for the CDR3: TGTGCCATCAGCTCTAGCGGGGCTAACAATGAGCAGTTCTTC.

The chain links TRBV7-9 to TRBJ1-1; D is perhaps TRBD1 (5 bases). CDR1 and CDR2 (germline): SEHNR, FQNEAQ (reference sequence). V was cut by 5 bases and J by 4 bases, with 14 bases left in between. This CDR3 region has 14 residues. DNA of the CDR3: TGTGCCAGCAGCCCCCAGGGCGGGTTCACTGAAGCTTTCTTT. This translates into CASSPQGGFTEAFF.

The chain recombines TRBV29-1 with TRBJ2-1; possibly TRBD1 or TRBD2 for D (6 bases each). V dropped 3 bases and J dropped 6 bases, with 12 bases sitting between them. Germline CDR1 reads SQVTM; CDR2 reads ANQGSEA. The CDR3 runs 13 residues. CDR3 amino acids: CSVEEGVGNEQFF. As DNA, the CDR3 is TGCAGCGTTGAGGAGGGGGTTGGCAATGAGCAGTTCTTC.

The chain is built from TRBV29-1 and TRBJ1-1; 10 bases fit TRBD1. V was pared by 4 bases and J by 7 bases, with 0 bases of the junction left unmatched. The CDR3 runs 11 residues. The germline CDR1 and CDR2 sequences are SQVTM and ANQGSEA. This CDR3 is CSVGDRGEAFF. CDR3 coding DNA: TGCAGCGTTGGGGACAGGGGTGAAGCTTTCTTT. Variable domain in full (rest from reference TRBV29-1 and TRBJ1-1): SAVISQKPSRDICQRGTSLTIQCQVDSQVTMMFWYRQQPGQSLTLIATANQGSEATYESGFVIDKFPISRPNLTFSTLTVSNMSPEDSSIYLCSVGDRGEAFFGQGTRLTVV.

The genes are TRBV6-5 and TRBJ1-1, with D possibly TRBD1 on 6 matching bases. V lost 4 bases and J 1 base, leaving 7 bases between the germline ends. The CDR3 covers 13 residues. Germline V CDR1 and CDR2: MNHEY, SVGAGI. DNA of the CDR3: TGTGCCAGCAGTTCGGGACAGAACACTGAAGCTTTCTTT. Its translation is CASSSGQNTEAFF.

The V and J genes are TRBV6-5 and TRBJ2-7; the D is unclear. The CDR3 covers 10 residues. Germline lookup yields CDR1 MNHEY and CDR2 SVGAGI. The V and J ends lost 10 bases and 0 bases respectively, with 4 bases between them. The CDR3 DNA sequence: TGTGCCACCACCTCCTACGAGCAGTACTTC. Translating it yields CATTSYEQYF.

This clone has only a few counts. The chain joins TRBV30 to TRBJ1-1; TRBD1 might be the D (5 bases). The germline V gene has CDR1 GTSNPN and CDR2 SVGIG (reference sequence). V gave up 2 bases and J gave up 5 bases, with 12 bases separating them. There are 13 residues in the CDR3. This CDR3 reads CAWSPQVLTEAFF. The CDR3 DNA sequence: TGTGCCTGGAGTCCACAGGTGTTGACTGAAGCTTTCTTT.

This chain joins TRBV7-9 and TRBJ2-1; no clear D. Germline values: CDR1 SEHNR, CDR2 FQNEAQ (reference sequence). The V gene lost 1 base and the J gene lost 0 bases, with 4 bases spanning the gap. This CDR3 contains 14 residues. The CDR3 DNA reads TGTGCCAGCAGCTTAGGCGGCTCCTACAATGAGCAGTTCTTC. Its translation: CASSLGGSYNEQFF.